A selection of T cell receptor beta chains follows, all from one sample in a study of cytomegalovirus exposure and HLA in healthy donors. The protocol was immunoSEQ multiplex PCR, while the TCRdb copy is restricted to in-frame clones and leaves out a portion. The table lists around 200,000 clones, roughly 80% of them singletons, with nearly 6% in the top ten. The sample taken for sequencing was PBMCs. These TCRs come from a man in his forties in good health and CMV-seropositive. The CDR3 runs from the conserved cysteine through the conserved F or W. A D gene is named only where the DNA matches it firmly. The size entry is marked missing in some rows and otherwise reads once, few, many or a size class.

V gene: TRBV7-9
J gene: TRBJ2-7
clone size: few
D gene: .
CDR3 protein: CASSPDSLEQYF
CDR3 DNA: TGTGCCAGCAGCCCCGACAGTTTGGAGCAGTACTTC

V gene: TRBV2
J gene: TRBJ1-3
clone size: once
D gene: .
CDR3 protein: CASQAGGARNTIYF
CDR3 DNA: TGTGCCTCCCAGGCGGGGGGCGCGAGAAACACCATATATTTT

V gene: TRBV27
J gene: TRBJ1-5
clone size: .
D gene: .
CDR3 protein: CASSSGREVGNQPQHF
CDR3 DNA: TGTGCCAGCAGTTCGGGCAGGGAGGTGGGCAATCAGCCCCAGCATTTT

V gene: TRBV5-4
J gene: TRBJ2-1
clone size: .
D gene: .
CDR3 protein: CASSLTSIITDEQFF
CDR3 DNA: TGTGCCAGCAGCTTGACTAGTATCATAACCGATGAGCAGTTCTTC

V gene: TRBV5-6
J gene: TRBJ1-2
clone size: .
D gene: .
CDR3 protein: CASSFPGSTNYGYTF
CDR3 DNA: TGTGCCAGCAGCTTCCCGGGGAGTACTAACTATGGCTACACCTTC

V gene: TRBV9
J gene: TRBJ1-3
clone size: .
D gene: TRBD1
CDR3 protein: CASSPRTGPAYSGNTIYF
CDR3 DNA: TGTGCCAGCAGCCCCCGGACAGGGCCCGCTTACTCTGGAAACACCATATATTTT

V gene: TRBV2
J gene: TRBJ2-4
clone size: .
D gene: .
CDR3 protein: CAGGRNWKNIQYF
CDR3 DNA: TGTGCCGGCGGTAGAAATTGGAAAAACATTCAGTACTTC

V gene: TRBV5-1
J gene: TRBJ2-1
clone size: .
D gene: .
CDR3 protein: CASSLVPGDSYNEQFF
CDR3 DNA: TGCGCCAGCAGCTTGGTCCCGGGAGACTCCTACAATGAGCAGTTCTTC

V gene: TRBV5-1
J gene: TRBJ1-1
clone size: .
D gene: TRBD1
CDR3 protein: CASSLGDRNTEAFF
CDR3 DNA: TGCGCCAGCAGCTTGGGGGACAGGAACACTGAAGCTTTCTTT

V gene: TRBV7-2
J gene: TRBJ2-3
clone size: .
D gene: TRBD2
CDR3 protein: CASSRPPSGASDTQYF
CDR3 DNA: TGTGCCAGCAGCCGCCCCCCTAGCGGGGCTTCGGATACGCAGTATTTT

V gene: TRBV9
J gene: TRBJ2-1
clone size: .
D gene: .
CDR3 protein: CASSRDNYNEQFF
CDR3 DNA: TGTGCCAGCAGCCGGGACAACTACAATGAGCAGTTCTTC

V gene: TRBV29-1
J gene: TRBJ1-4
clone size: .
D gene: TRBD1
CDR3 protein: CSARGIGEKLFF
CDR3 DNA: TGCAGCGCCAGGGGGATTGGTGAAAAACTGTTTTTT

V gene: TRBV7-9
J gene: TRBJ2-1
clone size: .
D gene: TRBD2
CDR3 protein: CASSDGTSEFNGRDNEQFF
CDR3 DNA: TGTGCCAGCAGCGACGGGACTAGCGAGTTTAACGGGCGGGACAATGAGCAGTTCTTC

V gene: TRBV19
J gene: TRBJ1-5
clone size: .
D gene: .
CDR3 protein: CASSIEGGNQPQHF
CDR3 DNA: TGTGCCAGTAGTATAGAGGGAGGCAATCAGCCCCAGCATTTT

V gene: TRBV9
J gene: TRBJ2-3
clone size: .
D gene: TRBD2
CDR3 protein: CASSPRSGLAGTDTQYF
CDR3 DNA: TGTGCCAGCAGCCCCCGCTCGGGACTAGCGGGCACAGATACGCAGTATTTT

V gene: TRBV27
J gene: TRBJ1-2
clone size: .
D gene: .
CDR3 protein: CASSLSGVDGYTF
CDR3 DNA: TGTGCCAGCAGTTTATCCGGAGTGGATGGCTACACCTTC

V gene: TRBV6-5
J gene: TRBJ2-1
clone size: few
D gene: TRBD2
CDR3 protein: CASTGGRAFNNEQFF
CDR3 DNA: TGTGCCAGCACTGGCGGGAGGGCCTTCAACAATGAGCAGTTCTTC

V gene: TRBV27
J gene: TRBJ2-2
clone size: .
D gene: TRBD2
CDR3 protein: CASSPTSGSQPGELFF
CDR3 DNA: TGTGCCAGCAGTCCGACTAGCGGGTCCCAGCCGGGGGAGCTGTTTTTT